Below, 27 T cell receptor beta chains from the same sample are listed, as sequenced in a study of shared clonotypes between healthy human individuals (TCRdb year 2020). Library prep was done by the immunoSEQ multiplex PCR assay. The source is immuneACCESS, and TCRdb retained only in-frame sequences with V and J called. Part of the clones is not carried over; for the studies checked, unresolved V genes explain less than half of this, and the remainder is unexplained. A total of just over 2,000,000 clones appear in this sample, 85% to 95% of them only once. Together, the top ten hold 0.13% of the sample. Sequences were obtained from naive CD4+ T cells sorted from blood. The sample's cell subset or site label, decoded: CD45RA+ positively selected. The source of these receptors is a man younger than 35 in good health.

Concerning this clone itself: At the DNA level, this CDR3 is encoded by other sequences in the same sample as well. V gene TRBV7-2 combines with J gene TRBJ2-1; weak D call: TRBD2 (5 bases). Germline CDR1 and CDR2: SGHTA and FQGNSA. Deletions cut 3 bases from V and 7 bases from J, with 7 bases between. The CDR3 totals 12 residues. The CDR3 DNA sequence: TGTGCCAGCAGCTTGAGGGTGAATGAGCAGTTCTTC. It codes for CASSLRVNEQFF.

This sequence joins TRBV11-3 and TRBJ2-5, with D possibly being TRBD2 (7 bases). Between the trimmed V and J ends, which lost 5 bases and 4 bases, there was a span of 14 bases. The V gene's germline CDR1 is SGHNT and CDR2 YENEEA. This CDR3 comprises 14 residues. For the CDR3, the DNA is TGTGCCAGCAGCCGAGGGGGGGCAGGAGAGACCCAGTACTTC. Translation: CASSRGGAGETQYF.

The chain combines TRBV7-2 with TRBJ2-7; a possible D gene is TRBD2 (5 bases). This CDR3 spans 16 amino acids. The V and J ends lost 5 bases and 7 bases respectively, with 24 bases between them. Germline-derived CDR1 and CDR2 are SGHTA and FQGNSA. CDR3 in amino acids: CASSPSGPAAAWEQYF. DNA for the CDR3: TGTGCCAGCAGCCCCTCGGGCCCAGCGGCGGCATGGGAGCAGTACTTC.

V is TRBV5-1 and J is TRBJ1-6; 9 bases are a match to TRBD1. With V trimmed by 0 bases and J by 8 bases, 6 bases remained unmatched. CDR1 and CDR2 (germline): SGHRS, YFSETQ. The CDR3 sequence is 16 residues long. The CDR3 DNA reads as TGCGCCAGCAGCTTGGTCTTGGGACAGGGAGATTCACCCCTCCACTTT. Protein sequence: CASSLVLGQGDSPLHF. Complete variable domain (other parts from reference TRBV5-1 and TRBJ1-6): KAGVTQTPRYLIKTRGQQVTLSCSPISGHRSVSWYQQTPGQGLQFLFEYFSETQRNKGNFPGRFSGRQFSNSRSEMNVSTLELGDSALYLCASSLVLGQGDSPLHFGNGTRLTVT.

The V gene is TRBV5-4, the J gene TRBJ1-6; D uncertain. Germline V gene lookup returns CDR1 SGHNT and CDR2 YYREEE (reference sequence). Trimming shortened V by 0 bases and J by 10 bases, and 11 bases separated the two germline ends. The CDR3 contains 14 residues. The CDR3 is CASSLVSGISPLHF. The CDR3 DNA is TGTGCCAGCAGCTTGGTGTCAGGCATCTCACCCCTCCACTTT.

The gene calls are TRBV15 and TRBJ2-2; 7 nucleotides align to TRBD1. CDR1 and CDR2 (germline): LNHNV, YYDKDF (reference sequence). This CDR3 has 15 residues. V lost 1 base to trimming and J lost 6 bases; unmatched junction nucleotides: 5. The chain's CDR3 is CATSRGSGTAGELFF. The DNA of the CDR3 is TGTGCCACCAGCAGAGGATCCGGGACAGCCGGGGAGCTGTTTTTT.

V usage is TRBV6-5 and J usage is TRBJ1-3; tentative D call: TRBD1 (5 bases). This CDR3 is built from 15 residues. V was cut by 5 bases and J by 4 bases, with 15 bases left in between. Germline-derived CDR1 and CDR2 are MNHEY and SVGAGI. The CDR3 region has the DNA TGTGCCAGCAGTCTTTCACCAGGGTCGGGAAACACCATATATTTT. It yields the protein CASSLSPGSGNTIYF.

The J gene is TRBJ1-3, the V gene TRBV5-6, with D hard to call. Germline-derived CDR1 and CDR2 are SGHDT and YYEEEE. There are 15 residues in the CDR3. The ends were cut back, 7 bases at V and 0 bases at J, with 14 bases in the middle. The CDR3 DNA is TGTGCCAGCTTTATTACCGGGAACTCTGGAAACACCATATATTTT. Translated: CASFITGNSGNTIYF.

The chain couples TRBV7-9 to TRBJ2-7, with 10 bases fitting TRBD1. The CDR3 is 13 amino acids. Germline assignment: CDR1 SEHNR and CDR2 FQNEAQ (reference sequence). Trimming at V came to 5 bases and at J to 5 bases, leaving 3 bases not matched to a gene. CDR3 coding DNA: TGTGCCAGCAGCCAGACAGGGGGCAACGAGCAGTACTTC. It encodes CASSQTGGNEQYF.

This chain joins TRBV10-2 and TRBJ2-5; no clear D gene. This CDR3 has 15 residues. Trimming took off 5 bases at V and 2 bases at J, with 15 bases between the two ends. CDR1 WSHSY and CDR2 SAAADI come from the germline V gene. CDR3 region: CASSTNAMPQETQYF. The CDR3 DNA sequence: TGCGCCAGCAGTACGAACGCTATGCCTCAAGAGACCCAGTACTTC.

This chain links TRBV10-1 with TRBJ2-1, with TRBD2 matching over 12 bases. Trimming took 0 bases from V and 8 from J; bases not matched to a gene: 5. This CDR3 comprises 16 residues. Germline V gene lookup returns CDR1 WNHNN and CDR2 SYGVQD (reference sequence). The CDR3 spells CASSESLAGGIDEQFF. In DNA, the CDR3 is TGCGCCAGCAGTGAGTCGCTAGCGGGAGGGATTGATGAGCAGTTCTTC.

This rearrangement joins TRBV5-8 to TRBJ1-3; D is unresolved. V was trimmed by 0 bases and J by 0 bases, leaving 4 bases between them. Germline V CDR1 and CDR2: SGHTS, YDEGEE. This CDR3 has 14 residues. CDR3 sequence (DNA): TGTGCCAGCAGCTTGGTCGGCTCTGGAAACACCATATATTTT. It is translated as CASSLVGSGNTIYF.

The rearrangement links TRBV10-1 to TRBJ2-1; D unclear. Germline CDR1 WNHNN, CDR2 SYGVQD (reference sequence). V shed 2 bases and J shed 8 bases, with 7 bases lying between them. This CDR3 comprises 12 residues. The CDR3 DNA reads TGCGCCAGCAGTGAGAGATACCATGAGCAGTTCTTC. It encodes CASSERYHEQFF.

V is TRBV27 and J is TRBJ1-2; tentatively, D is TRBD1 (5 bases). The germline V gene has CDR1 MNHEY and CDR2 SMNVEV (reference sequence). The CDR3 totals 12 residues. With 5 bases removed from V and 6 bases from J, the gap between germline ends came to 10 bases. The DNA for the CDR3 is TGTGCCAGCAGTACAGACAGAAATGGCTACACCTTC. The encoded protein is CASSTDRNGYTF.

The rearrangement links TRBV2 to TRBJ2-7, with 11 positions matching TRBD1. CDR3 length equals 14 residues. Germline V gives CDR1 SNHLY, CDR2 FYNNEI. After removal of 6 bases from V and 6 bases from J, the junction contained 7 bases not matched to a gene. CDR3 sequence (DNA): TGTGCCAGCAGATCGGACAGGGGGCTTGGCGAGCAGTACTTC. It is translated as CASRSDRGLGEQYF.

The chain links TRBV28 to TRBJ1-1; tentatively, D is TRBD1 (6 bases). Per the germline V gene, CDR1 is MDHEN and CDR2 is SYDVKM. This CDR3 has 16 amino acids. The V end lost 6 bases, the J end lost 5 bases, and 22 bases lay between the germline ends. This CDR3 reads CASRPNTGSGETEAFF. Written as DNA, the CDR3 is TGTGCCAGCAGACCTAATACAGGGTCAGGGGAAACTGAAGCTTTCTTT. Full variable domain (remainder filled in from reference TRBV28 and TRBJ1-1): DVKVTQSSRYLVKRTGEKVFLECVQDMDHENMFWYRQDPGLGLRLIYFSYDVKMKEKGDIPEGYSVSREKKERFSLILESASTNQTSMYLCASRPNTGSGETEAFFGQGTRLTVV.

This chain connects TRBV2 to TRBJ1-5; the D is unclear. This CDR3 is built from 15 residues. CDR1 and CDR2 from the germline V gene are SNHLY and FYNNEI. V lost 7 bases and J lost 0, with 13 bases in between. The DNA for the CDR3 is TGTGCCAGCACCATTGAGGCAGATAGCAATCAGCCCCAGCATTTT. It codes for CASTIEADSNQPQHF.

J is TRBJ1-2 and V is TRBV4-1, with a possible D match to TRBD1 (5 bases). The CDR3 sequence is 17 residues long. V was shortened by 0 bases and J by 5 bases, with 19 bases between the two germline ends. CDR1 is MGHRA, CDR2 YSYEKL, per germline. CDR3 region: CASSQDSQGRTGYGYTF. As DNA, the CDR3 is TGCGCCAGCAGCCAAGATTCCCAGGGTAGGACTGGATATGGCTACACCTTC.

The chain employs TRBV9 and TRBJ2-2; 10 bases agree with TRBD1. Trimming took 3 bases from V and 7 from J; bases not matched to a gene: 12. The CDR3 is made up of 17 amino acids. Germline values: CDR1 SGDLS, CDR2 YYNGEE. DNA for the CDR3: TGTGCCAGCAGCGCACTACCGGGACAGGGGTCGGGCGGGGAGCTGTTTTTT. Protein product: CASSALPGQGSGGELFF.

CDR3 region: CASSSGEGNGYTF. DNA of the CDR3: TGTGCCAGCAGTTCCGGCGAGGGTAATGGCTACACCTTC. The chain employs TRBV27 and TRBJ1-2; D is unresolved. Germline CDR1 is MNHEY and CDR2 is SMNVEV (reference sequence). This CDR3 has 13 amino acids. V was trimmed by 4 bases and J by 6 bases, leaving 12 bases between them.

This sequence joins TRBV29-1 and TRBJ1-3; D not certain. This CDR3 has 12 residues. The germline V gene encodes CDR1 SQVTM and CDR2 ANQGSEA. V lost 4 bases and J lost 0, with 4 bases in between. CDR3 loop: CSVGDSGNTIYF. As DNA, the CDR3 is TGCAGCGTTGGAGACTCTGGAAACACCATATATTTT.

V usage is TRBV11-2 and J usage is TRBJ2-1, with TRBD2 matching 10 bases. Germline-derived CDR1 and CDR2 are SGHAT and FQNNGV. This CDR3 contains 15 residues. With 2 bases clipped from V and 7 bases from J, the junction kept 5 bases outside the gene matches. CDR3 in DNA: TGTGCCAGCAGCTTAACTAGCGGGATTAGGAATGAGCAGTTCTTC. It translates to CASSLTSGIRNEQFF.

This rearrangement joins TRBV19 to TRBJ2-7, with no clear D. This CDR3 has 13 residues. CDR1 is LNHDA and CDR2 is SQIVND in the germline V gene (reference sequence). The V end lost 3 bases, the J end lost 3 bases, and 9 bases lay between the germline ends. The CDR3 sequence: CASSIRFNYEQYF. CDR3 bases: TGTGCCAGTAGTATTAGATTCAACTACGAGCAGTACTTC.

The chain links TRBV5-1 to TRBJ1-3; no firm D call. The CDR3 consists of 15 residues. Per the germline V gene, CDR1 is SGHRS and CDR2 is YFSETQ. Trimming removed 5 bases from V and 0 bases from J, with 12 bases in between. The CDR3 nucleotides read TGCGCCAGCAGTACGGAGGGAAACTCTGGAAACACCATATATTTT. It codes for CASSTEGNSGNTIYF. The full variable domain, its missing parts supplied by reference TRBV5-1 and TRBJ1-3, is KAGVTQTPRYLIKTRGQQVTLSCSPISGHRSVSWYQQTPGQGLQFLFEYFSETQRNKGNFPGRFSGRQFSNSRSEMNVSTLELGDSALYLCASSTEGNSGNTIYFGEGSWLTVV.

CDR3 protein: CASSLAGLGYGYTF. CDR3 coding DNA: TGCGCCAGCAGCTTGGCAGGGCTTGGCTATGGCTACACCTTC. This chain joins TRBV5-1 and TRBJ1-2; a weak D match, TRBD1 (5 bases). CDR1 is SGHRS, CDR2 YFSETQ, per germline. The CDR3 is 14 amino acids. V shed 0 bases and J shed 4 bases, with 10 bases lying between them.

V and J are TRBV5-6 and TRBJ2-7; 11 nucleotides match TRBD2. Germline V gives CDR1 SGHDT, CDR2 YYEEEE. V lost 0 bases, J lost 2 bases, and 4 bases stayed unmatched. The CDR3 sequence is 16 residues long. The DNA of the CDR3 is TGTGCCAGCAGCTTGGTGGGACTAGCGGAGACCTACGAGCAGTACTTC. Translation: CASSLVGLAETYEQYF.

The DNA of the CDR3 is TGTGCCATCAGAGGACAGGGTTCTAATGAAAAACTGTTTTTT. Encoded protein: CAIRGQGSNEKLFF. This chain uses TRBV10-3 with TRBJ1-4, with 8 bases fitting TRBD1. The CDR3 extends over 14 amino acids. V was clipped by 6 bases and J by 3 bases; unmatched bases: 3. Germline V gives CDR1 ENHRY, CDR2 SYGVKD.